The 24 T cell receptor beta chains listed next were all sequenced from one sample in a study of blood T cells in healthy people across ages. Using a J-beta primer mix together with a sample-barcoded 5' primer, a second PCR was run for about 7 to 12 cycles. TCRdb fed the 5' RACE reads into MiXCR, producing one record per CDR3 protein. The table includes about 1,000,000 distinct CDR3 sequences, 40% to 45% detected once. The sample consisted of blood. The receptors originated from a woman aged 55-70 years in good health.

This clonotype occurred a few times. The V gene is TRBV6-5, the J gene TRBJ2-7; D is unclear. The CDR3 is 16 amino acids. Germline CDR1 and CDR2: MNHEY and SVGAGI. Trimming removed 5 bases at V and 5 bases at J, with 22 bases between. CDR3 nucleotides: TGTGCCAGCAGTCGTACTGACACATTGCTTGGCCACGAGCAGTACTTC. Protein: CASSRTDTLLGHEQYF.

CDR3 amino acids: CAWVLHGTGGYTF. As DNA, the CDR3 is TGTGCCTGGGTACTACATGGGACAGGTGGCTACACCTTC. This chain uses TRBV30 with TRBJ1-2, with 8 bases aligning to TRBD1. Trimming cost V 5 bases and J 7 bases; bases outside gene matches: 9. CDR1 is GTSNPN and CDR2 is SVGIG in the germline V gene (reference sequence). This CDR3 has 13 amino acids. The variable domain in full, with the rest retrieved from reference TRBV30 and TRBJ1-2, is SQTIHQWPATLVQPVGSPLSLECTVEGTSNPNLYWYRQAAGRGLQLLFYSVGIGQISSEVPQNLSASRPQDRQFILSSKKLLLSDSGFYLCAWVLHGTGGYTFGSGTRLTVV.

Concerning this clonotype: This likely stems from a read error, as it lies one base from a far larger clone. The chain links TRBV27 to TRBJ2-6; the D is unclear. This CDR3 is 13 amino acids long. Germline assignment: CDR1 MNHEY and CDR2 SMNVEV (reference sequence). CDR3 residues: CVSSLSGANVLTF. The CDR3 nucleotides read TGTGTCAGCAGTTTATCTGGGGCCAACGTCCTGACTTTC.

This clonotype was detected only a few times. This sequence joins TRBV9 and TRBJ2-3; 11 nucleotides agree with TRBD2. CDR3 length: 15 amino acids. V gave up 0 bases and J gave up 6 bases; unmatched junction bases: 3. Germline V gives CDR1 SGDLS, CDR2 YYNGEE. In DNA form, the CDR3 reads TGTGCCAGCAGCGTAGATCCTAGCGGGAGGGATACGCAGTATTTT. This codes for CASSVDPSGRDTQYF. Filled out from reference TRBV9 and TRBJ2-3, the complete variable domain reads DSGVTQTPKHLITATGQRVTLRCSPRSGDLSVYWYQQSLDQGLQFLIQYYNGEERAKGNILERFSAQQFPDLHSELNLSSLELGDSALYFCASSVDPSGRDTQYFGPGTRLTVL.

This clonotype was seen a handful of times. The V call is TRBV6-6, the J call TRBJ1-5, with D unresolved. The ends were cut back, 0 bases at V and 2 bases at J, with 5 bases in the middle. The CDR3 has 14 amino acids. The germline V gene has CDR1 MNHNY and CDR2 SVGAGI (reference sequence). CDR3 coding DNA: TGTGCCAGCAGTTACTCGGTGGGCAATCAGCCCCAGCATTTT. Its protein product is CASSYSVGNQPQHF.

This chain uses TRBV2 with TRBJ2-7; D may match TRBD1 or TRBD2 (6 bases each). The CDR3 extends over 15 amino acids. Germline lookup yields CDR1 SNHLY and CDR2 FYNNEI. Between the trimmed V and J ends, which lost 5 bases and 2 bases, there was a span of 16 bases. This CDR3 is CASSIRTGAAYEQYF. The CDR3 bases are TGTGCCAGCAGTATAAGGACGGGGGCGGCCTACGAGCAGTACTTC.

This rearrangement joins TRBV12-5 to TRBJ2-5, with TRBD2 matching over 15 bases. The germline V gene has CDR1 LGHNT and CDR2 FRNRAP. V was clipped by 4 bases and J by 4 bases; unmatched bases: 4. The CDR3 is 16 residues long. The CDR3 DNA reads TGTGCTAGTGGTTCAGGACTAGCGGGAGGGCTAGAGACCCAGTACTTC. This encodes CASGSGLAGGLETQYF.

This clonotype was seen many times. V usage is TRBV5-1 and J usage is TRBJ2-1, with D maybe TRBD2 (6 bases). V lost 7 bases, J lost 4 bases, and 15 bases lay in between. Looked up from germline, CDR1 is SGHRS and CDR2 is YFSETQ. The CDR3 is 14 amino acids. CDR3: CASRIAESYNEQFF. CDR3 nucleotide sequence: TGCGCCAGCCGGATAGCGGAGTCATACAATGAGCAGTTCTTC.

This sequence joins TRBV11-2 and TRBJ2-5; D remains unclear. Germline V gene lookup returns CDR1 SGHAT and CDR2 FQNNGV. V lost 3 bases and J lost 3, with 5 bases in between. The length of the CDR3 is 12 residues. The CDR3 loop reads CASSFAEETQYF. CDR3 nucleotide sequence: TGTGCCAGCAGCTTTGCCGAAGAGACCCAGTACTTC.

The rearrangement links TRBV2 to TRBJ2-4, with TRBD2 matching over 11 bases. The DNA end favors TRBJ2-5, so the J call may be wrong. This CDR3 comprises 19 residues. From germline, CDR1 is SNHLY and CDR2 FYNNEI. CDR3 in amino acids: CASSESLAGGVSRGETQYF. The CDR3 DNA sequence: TGTGCCAGCAGTGAATCCCTAGCGGGAGGAGTGAGTCGAGGGGAGACCCAGTACTTC.

This clonotype was detected many times. CDR3 coding DNA: TGCAGCGTGCCCGGGACACTAATGTACGAGCAGTACTTC. Translated, it gives CSVPGTLMYEQYF. V usage is TRBV29-1 and J usage is TRBJ2-7, with TRBD1 as a possible D gene (6 bases). Trimming shortened V by 6 bases and J by 4 bases, and 16 bases separated the two germline ends. Germline V gives CDR1 SQVTM, CDR2 ANQGSEA. The CDR3 loop spans 13 amino acids.

This chain uses TRBV20-1 with TRBJ1-2, with 9 bases aligning to TRBD1. V was clipped by 1 base and J by 7 bases; unmatched bases: 1. Germline CDR1 is DFQATT and CDR2 is SNEGSKA (reference sequence). This CDR3 spans 12 amino acids. CDR3 nucleotides: TGCAGTGCTAGAGCGGGACAGGGTGGCTACACCTTC. It is translated as CSARAGQGGYTF.

V gene TRBV7-2 combines with J gene TRBJ1-1; weak D call: TRBD1 (6 bases). Trimming shortened V by 1 base and J by 0 bases, and 15 bases separated the two germline ends. The CDR3 covers 17 residues. Germline CDR1 is SGHTA and CDR2 is FQGNSA. This CDR3 is CASSLVAGTLMNTEAFF. The CDR3 DNA is TGTGCCAGCAGCTTAGTGGCAGGGACACTGATGAACACTGAAGCTTTCTTT.

About this clonotype itself: An end of the junction differs from the germline gene, which may be a read error. V and J are TRBV6-1 and TRBJ1-5; D is ambiguous. Germline V CDR1 and CDR2: MNHNS, SASEGT. This CDR3 is built from 15 residues. This CDR3 is CASSERTSSNQLQHF. The CDR3 DNA reads TGTGCCAGCAGTGAAAGGACCAGTAGCAATCAGCTCCAGCATTTT.

This clonotype was seen a few times. CDR3 sequence (DNA): TGTGCCAGCAGTTACCGGCCGTCCAGTGGTTTAATACCCTACGAGCAGTACTTC. Its protein is CASSYRPSSGLIPYEQYF. The genes are TRBV6-5 and TRBJ2-7; no firm D call. Germline V gives CDR1 MNHEY, CDR2 SVGAGI. Between the trimmed V and J ends, which lost 2 bases and 2 bases, there was a span of 22 bases. The CDR3 has 18 residues.

The chain is built from TRBV12-3 or TRBV12-4 and TRBJ2-7; 12 bases fit TRBD2. Trimming removed 5 bases from V and 2 bases from J; junction bases left unmatched: 10. The length of the CDR3 is 17 residues. DNA of the CDR3: TGTGCCAGCAGTCCTAAGCGTGGACTAGCGGGGACCTACGAGCAGTACTTC. Translated: CASSPKRGLAGTYEQYF.

This chain uses TRBV10-2 with TRBJ1-1; D unresolved. Germline V lookup: CDR1 WSHSY, CDR2 SAAADI. V shed 3 bases and J shed 2 bases, with 13 bases lying between them. The CDR3 has 15 amino acids. This chain's CDR3 is CASSDPPRVNTEAFF. DNA of the CDR3: TGCGCCAGCAGTGACCCCCCGAGGGTAAACACTGAAGCTTTCTTT.

This chain uses TRBV6-4 with TRBJ2-3; D could derive from TRBD1 or TRBD2 (5 bases each). Germline V gene sequence: CDR1 MRHNA, CDR2 SNTAGT. The CDR3 length is 15 residues. Trimming pared 2 bases from V and 6 bases from J, leaving 15 bases between. The CDR3 nucleotides read TGTGCCAGCAGTGACGCTCAGGGAGATTGGGATACGCAGTATTTT. It encodes CASSDAQGDWDTQYF.

The sample holds a few counts of this clonotype. The chain uses TRBV6-5 and TRBJ2-1; D tentatively reads TRBD1 or TRBD2 (7 bases each). Trimming pared 5 bases from V and 5 bases from J, leaving 10 bases between. The CDR3 sequence is 13 residues long. Germline V CDR1 and CDR2: MNHEY, SVGAGI. The CDR3 spells CASSQGGNNEQFF. The CDR3 DNA is TGTGCCAGCAGTCAGGGGGGGAACAATGAGCAGTTCTTC.

A word on this clonotype: Germline and junction disagree at one end, which may indicate a read error. This chain uses TRBV27 with TRBJ2-7; possibly TRBD2 for D (5 bases). The CDR3 runs to 14 residues. Germline-derived CDR1 and CDR2 are MNHEY and SMNVEV (reference sequence). CDR3 region: CANSLSRGFYEQYF. The CDR3 coding sequence is TGTGCCAACAGTTTATCTCGGGGATTTTACGAGCAGTACTTC.

The chain is built from TRBV6-5 and TRBJ2-7, with D perhaps matching TRBD1 (5 bases). Between the trimmed V and J ends, which lost 2 bases and 2 bases, there was a span of 13 bases. The CDR3 has 15 amino acids. Germline V CDR1 and CDR2: MNHEY, SVGAGI. The CDR3 DNA sequence: TGTGCCAGCAGTTACAGCTCAGGGTCGGCCTACGAGCAGTACTTC. Protein: CASSYSSGSAYEQYF.

The chain employs TRBV7-9 and TRBJ1-4, with 7 bases aligning to TRBD1. CDR3 size: 15 residues. The V and J ends lost 5 bases and 4 bases, in that order; junction bases with no gene match: 7. Germline-derived CDR1 and CDR2 are SEHNR and FQNEAQ (reference sequence). Here the CDR3 reads CASSLFTGDNEKLFF. CDR3 nucleotides: TGTGCCAGCAGCCTGTTCACAGGGGATAATGAAAAACTGTTTTTT.

For the CDR3, the DNA is TGCGCCAGCAGCCCGACAGGTGCAGGGATCGGGGAGACCCAGTACTTC. It codes for CASSPTGAGIGETQYF. The chain carries TRBV5-1 and TRBJ2-5, with D possibly being TRBD1 (6 bases). The CDR3 runs 16 residues. Between the trimmed V and J ends, which lost 4 bases and 5 bases, there was a span of 21 bases. CDR1 is SGHRS and CDR2 is YFSETQ in the germline V gene.

This clonotype was counted only a few times. This rearrangement joins TRBV12-3 or TRBV12-4 to TRBJ2-3, with D possibly being TRBD1 or TRBD2 (5 bases each). This CDR3 is 17 amino acids long. The V end was cut by 5 bases, the J end by 3 bases, with 21 bases between. Here the CDR3 DNA reads TGTGCCAGCAGTCGGGACCGAAATCTTCTAGGGACAGATACGCAGTATTTT. Protein product: CASSRDRNLLGTDTQYF.